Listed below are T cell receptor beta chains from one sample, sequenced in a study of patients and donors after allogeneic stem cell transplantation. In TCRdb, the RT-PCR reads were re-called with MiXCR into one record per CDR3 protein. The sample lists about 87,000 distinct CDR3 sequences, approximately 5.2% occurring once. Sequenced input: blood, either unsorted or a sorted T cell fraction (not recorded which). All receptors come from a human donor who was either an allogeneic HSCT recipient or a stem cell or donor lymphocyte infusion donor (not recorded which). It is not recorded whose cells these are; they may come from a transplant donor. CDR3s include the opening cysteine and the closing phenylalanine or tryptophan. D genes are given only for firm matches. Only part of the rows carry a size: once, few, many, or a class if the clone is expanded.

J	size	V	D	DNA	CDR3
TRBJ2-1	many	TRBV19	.	TGTGCCAGTAGTAATGACGGAAACTTATACAATGAGCAGTTCTTC	CASSNDGNLYNEQFF
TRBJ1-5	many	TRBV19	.	TGTGCCAGTAGTATCACAGGAGACCTTCCGCCCCAGCATTTT	CASSITGDLPPQHF
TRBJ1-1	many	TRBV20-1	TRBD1	TGCAGTGCTAAACAGGGGGGAATATCTGAAGCTTTCTTT	CSAKQGGISEAFF
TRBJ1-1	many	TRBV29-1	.	TGCAGCGCCAAGACCCCTGAAGCTTTCTTT	CSAKTPEAFF
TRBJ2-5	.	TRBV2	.	TGTGCCAGCAGCAGTGAGCTAGAGACCCAGTACTTC	CASSSELETQYF
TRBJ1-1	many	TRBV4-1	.	TGCGCCAGCAGCCAAGATGTGGGCAGGGGCGGAGCTGACACTGAAGCTTTCTTT	CASSQDVGRGGADTEAFF
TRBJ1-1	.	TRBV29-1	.	TGCAGCGTTGCGGCAGGGATCCTGAACACTGAAGCTTTCTTT	CSVAAGILNTEAFF
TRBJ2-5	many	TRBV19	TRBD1	TGTGCCAGCGCAAAGGGACAGGGGGGAGAGACCCAGTACTTC	CASAKGQGGETQYF
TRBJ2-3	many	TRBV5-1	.	TGCGCCAGCAGTTCCGGGACCCCAGCAGATACGCAGTATTTT	CASSSGTPADTQYF
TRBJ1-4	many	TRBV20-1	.	TGCAGTGCTAGAGAAGGAGGAACTAATGAAAAACTGTTTTTT	CSAREGGTNEKLFF
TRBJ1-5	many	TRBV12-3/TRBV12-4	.	TGTGCCAGCAGTTTTTCACCCTCGCAGCCCCAGCATTTT	CASSFSPSQPQHF
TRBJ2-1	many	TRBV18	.	TGTGCCAGCTCACCGATAGGACTAGGCCAGGGGTTTGAGCAGTTCTTC	CASSPIGLGQGFEQFF
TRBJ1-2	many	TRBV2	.	TGTGCCAGCAGGGGACAAACTACCGGCGGGGGCTACACCTTC	CASRGQTTGGGYTF
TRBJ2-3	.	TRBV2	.	TGTGCCAGCAAGTTGAGGGGGGGCCCAGATACGCAGTATTTT	CASKLRGGPDTQYF
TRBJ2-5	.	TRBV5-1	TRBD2	TGCGCCAGCAGCTCCCTAGCGGGAGTAGTTGAGACCCAGTACTTC	CASSSLAGVVETQYF
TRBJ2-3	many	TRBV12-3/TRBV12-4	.	TGTGCCAGCAGTTTAGCCGCTACGAGAACGCAGTATTTT	CASSLAATRTQYF
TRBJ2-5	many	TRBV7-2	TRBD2	TGTGCCAGCAGCCCTTGGTGGGGGGGTTTTCAAGAGACCCAGTACTTC	CASSPWWGGFQETQYF
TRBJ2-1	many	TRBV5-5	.	TGTGCCAGCAGCCTTCGTGGCTACAATGAGCAGTTCTTC	CASSLRGYNEQFF
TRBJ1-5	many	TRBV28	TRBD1	TGTGCCAGCAGTTTAGGGTCTGTATGGGACAGTCGACAGCCCCAGCATTTT	CASSLGSVWDSRQPQHF
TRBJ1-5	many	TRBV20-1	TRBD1	TGCAGTGCTAGCCCCGGACAGGGCCCTAAGCAGCCCCAGCATTTT	CSASPGQGPKQPQHF
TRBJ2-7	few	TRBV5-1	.	TGCGCCAGCAGCGTAAGGCCTAAGGGGCCACTCTCCTACGAGCAGTACTTC	CASSVRPKGPLSYEQYF
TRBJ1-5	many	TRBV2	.	TGTGCCAGCAGCGACTGGGAGGATCAGCCCCAGCATTTT	CASSDWEDQPQHF
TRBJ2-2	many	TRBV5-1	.	TGCGCCAGCGATCTTGGGGGAACGAACACCGGGGAGCTGTTTTTT	CASDLGGTNTGELFF